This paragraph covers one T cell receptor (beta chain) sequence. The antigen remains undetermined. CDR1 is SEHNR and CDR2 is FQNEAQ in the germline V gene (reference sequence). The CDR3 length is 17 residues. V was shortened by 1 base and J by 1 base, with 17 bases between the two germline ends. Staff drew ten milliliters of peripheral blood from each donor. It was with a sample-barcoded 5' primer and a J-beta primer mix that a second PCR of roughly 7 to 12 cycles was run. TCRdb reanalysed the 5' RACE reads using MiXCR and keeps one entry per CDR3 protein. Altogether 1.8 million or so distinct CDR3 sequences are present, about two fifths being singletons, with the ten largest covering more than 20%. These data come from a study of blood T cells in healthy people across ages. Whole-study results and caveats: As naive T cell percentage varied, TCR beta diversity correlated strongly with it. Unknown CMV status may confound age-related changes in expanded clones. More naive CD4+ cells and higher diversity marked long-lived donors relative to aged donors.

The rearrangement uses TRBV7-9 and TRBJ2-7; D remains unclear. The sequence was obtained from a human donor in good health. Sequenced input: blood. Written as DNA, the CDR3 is TGTGCCAGCAGCTTAGAGGTGGGTCTGGACCTTTCCTACGAGCAGTACTTC. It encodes CASSLEVGLDLSYEQYF.